Given below is one T cell receptor beta chain in context. Its specificity is unknown. CDR3 length: 13 residues. Trimming cost V 0 bases and J 9 bases, with 9 bases left between them. Germline V CDR1 and CDR2: MNHEY, SVGAGI. The second PCR ran roughly 7 to 12 cycles with a sample-barcoded 5' primer and J-beta primers. A single record per CDR3 protein comes from TCRdb applying MiXCR to the 5' RACE reads. The repertoire holds hundreds of thousands of distinct CDR3 sequences, with around 21% as singletons. Per sample, at least 5 micrograms of total RNA were extracted. This sample is drawn from a study of blood T cells in healthy people across ages. Whole-study context: Template switching retrieved approximately one barcoded beta molecule for each two T cells.

Study-wide results and caveats: Unsorted PBMC input precluded a conclusive naive versus antigen-experienced comparison.

The specimen was blood. The receptor's source is a man between 65 and 85 years old in good health. The chain is built from TRBV6-5 and TRBJ2-1; no firm D call. Here the CDR3 reads CASSYSSRSEQFF. CDR3 nucleotide sequence: TGTGCCAGCAGTTACTCTAGCCGGTCTGAGCAGTTCTTC.